Included here is one TCR beta chain sequence, with context. What it binds is not known. TCRdb keeps only in-frame clones here, not all; method: immunoSEQ multiplex PCR. The sample records 120,000 to 150,000 clones, 80% to 90% being singletons. The data originate from a study of cytomegalovirus exposure and HLA in healthy donors. Regarding the study as a whole: The finding came from a later analysis; first-cohort TCR clusters tended to co-occur in the approximately 120 validation repertoires. It was confirmed in vitro that a few of the CMV-associated chains were specific for CMV antigens. Rarity characterized most TCR sequences, yet some public TCRs appeared in many donors. Associated with cytomegalovirus, according to the listing, were 150 to 200 TCR beta chains.

The receptor's source is a man between 18 and 29 years old in good health and CMV-seronegative. Specimen: PBMCs.

The CDR3 here is CASSLAGSLYEQYF. The CDR3, as DNA: TGTGCCAGCAGTTTAGCAGGGTCACTCTACGAGCAGTACTTC. This chain links TRBV27 with TRBJ2-7; D may be TRBD1 (5 bases). CDR3 size: 14 residues. The germline CDR1 and CDR2 sequences are MNHEY and SMNVEV (reference sequence). Trimming took 2 bases from V and 3 from J, leaving 11 bases between them.